This T cell receptor beta chain is from a study of T cells after yellow fever vaccination. Details on this clonotype: Its cognate antigen is unknown.

Study observations and caveats: High-abundance clonotypes from the bulk population could contaminate FACS-sorted repertoires.

With 3 bases removed from V and 4 bases from J, the gap between germline ends came to 13 bases. CDR1 and CDR2 from the germline V gene are SGHDT and YYEEEE. There are 14 residues in the CDR3. TCRdb reanalysed the 5' RACE reads using MiXCR and keeps one entry per CDR3 protein. The sample records under 300,000 distinct CDR3 sequences, 10% to 15% being singletons. The chain joins TRBV5-6 to TRBJ2-5; D gene unclear. The sequences come from CD4+ T cells sorted from PBMCs, collected 45 days after the yellow fever booster vaccination. This TCR was sampled from a man between 25 and 39 years old who received the YFV17D yellow fever vaccine. The CDR3 is CASSSRRSGETQYF. CDR3 coding DNA: TGTGCCAGCAGCTCGCGCCGCTCGGGAGAGACCCAGTACTTC.